This TCR beta chain was identified during a study of regulatory T cells in long-lasting Graves disease. Across the study: Newly diagnosed Graves' patients had taken antithyroid drugs under 3 months. General study points: Graves' patients with persistent disease showed TCR diversity lower than patients newly diagnosed. Peripheral blood, not thyroid tissue, was the sole material studied. Persistent cases favored TRBV28, TRBJ1-2 and TRBJ2-5.

This clonotype was seen just once. Its matching antigen is unknown. Time point: newly diagnosed GD, antithyroid drugs for less than 3 months. After RNA was extracted from PBMCs, the TCR library was made from it. Assembly of TCR beta libraries relied on iRepertoire HTBI primers together with Arm-PCR of CDR3 regions. In TCRdb, the multiplex PCR reads were re-called with MiXCR into one record per CDR3 protein. The table has under 300,000 distinct CDR3 sequences, around 21% seen once; the top ten hold over 11%. The CDR3 contains 14 residues. Trimming removed 5 bases at V and 5 bases at J, with 15 bases between. The germline V gene has CDR1 MNHEY and CDR2 SVGEGT.

This TCR was recovered from a female donor with Graves disease. J is TRBJ2-5 and V is TRBV6-2 or TRBV6-3, with D possibly TRBD2 on 6 matching bases. Sequenced here: peripheral blood mononuclear cells (PBMCs), sampled at new diagnosis, from a patient treated with antithyroid drugs. The CDR3 DNA reads as TGTGCCAGCAGTGAAGGCGGGACGATTGAGACCCAGTACTTC. As protein: CASSEGGTIETQYF.